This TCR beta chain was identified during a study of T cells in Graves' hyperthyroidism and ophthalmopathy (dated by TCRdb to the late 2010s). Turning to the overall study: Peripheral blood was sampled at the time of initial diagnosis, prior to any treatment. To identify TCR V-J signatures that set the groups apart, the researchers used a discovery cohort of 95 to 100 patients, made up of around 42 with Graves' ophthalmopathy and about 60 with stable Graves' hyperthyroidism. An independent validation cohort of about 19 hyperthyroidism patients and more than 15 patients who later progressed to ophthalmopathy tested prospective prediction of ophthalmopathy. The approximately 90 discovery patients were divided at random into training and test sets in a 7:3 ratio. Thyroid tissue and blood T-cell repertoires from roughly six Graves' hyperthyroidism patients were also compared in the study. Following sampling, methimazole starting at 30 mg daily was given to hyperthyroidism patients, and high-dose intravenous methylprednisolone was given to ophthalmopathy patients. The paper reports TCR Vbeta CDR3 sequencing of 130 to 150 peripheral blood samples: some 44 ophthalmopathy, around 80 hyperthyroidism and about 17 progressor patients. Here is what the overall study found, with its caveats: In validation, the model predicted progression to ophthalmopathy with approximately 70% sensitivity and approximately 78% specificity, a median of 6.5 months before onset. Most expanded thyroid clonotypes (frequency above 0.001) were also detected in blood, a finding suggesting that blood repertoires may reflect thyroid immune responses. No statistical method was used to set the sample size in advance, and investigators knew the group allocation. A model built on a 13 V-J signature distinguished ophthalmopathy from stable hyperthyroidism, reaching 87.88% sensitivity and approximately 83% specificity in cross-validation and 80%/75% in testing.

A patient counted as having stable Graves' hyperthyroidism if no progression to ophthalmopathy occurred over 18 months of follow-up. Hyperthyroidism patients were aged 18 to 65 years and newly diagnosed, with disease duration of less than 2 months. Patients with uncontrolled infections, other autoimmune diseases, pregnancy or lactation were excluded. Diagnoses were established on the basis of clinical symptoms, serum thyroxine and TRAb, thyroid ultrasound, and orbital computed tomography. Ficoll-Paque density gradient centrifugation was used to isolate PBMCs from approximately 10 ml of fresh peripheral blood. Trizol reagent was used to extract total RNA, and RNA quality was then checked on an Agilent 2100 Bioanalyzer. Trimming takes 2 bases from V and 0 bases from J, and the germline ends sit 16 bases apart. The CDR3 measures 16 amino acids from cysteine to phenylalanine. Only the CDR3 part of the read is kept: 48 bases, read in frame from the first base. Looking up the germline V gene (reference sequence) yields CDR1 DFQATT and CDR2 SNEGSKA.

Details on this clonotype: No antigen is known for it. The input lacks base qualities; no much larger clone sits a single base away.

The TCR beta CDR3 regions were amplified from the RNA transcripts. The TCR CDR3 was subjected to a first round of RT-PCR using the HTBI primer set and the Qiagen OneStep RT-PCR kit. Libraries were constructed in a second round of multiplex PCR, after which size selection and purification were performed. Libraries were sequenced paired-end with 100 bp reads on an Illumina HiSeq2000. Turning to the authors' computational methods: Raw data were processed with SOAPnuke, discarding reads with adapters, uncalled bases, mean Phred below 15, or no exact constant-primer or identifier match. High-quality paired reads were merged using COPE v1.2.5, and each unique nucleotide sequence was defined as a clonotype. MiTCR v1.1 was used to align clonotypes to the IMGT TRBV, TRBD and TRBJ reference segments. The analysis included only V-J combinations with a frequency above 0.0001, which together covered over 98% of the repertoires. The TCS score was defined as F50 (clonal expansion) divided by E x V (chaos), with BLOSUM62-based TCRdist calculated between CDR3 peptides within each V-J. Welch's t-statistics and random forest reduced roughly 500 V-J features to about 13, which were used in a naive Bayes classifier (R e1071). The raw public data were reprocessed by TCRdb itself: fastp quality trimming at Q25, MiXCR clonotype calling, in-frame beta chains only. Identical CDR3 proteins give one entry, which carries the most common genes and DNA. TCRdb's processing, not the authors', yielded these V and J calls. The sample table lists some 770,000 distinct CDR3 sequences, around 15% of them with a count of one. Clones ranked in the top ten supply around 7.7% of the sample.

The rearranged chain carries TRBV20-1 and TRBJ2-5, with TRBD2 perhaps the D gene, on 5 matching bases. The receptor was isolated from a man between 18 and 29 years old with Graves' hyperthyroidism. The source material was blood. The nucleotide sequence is TGCAGTGCTAGAATTCCGGGGAGAGGGTACCAAGAGACCCAGTACTTC. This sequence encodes CSARIPGRGYQETQYF.